This T cell receptor (delta chain) was sequenced during a study of gamma-delta chains in newborns, infants, children. Study information: Innate gammadelta T cells reportedly expand polyclonally right after birth, driven by microbial exposure, per the title.

TCRdb re-called the reads using CATT. The sample yields roughly 11,000 delta-chain clones, around 8.8% seen once. The CDR3 covers 19 residues. Germline V gene lookup returns CDR1 GEAIGNYY and CDR2 EKD. The V gene end was trimmed by 0 bases and the J gene end by 4 bases; junction bases not matched to a gene: 18. Sequenced sample: blood. The genes are TRDV2 and TRDJ1; 8 bases fit TRDD3. The receptor's source is a child who was a newborn, infant or young child, either healthy, febrile or measles-vaccinated (not recorded which). CDR3 coding DNA: TGTGCCTGTGACACCGTAACGGCCGGAACACTGGGGGCCCACGATAAACTCATCTTT. Translated, it gives CACDTVTAGTLGAHDKLIF.